This TCR beta chain was documented in a study of blood T cell repertoires in COVID-19. CDR1 and CDR2 (germline): SGHVS, FNYEAQ. The length of the CDR3 is 15 residues. Trimming pared 5 bases from V and 9 bases from J, leaving 17 bases between. Using immunoSEQ multiplex PCR, the repertoire was profiled, and TCRdb retains in-frame clones only, with some absent. The repertoire includes roughly 260,000 clones, 82% of them detected once, and 2.5% to 3.5% sits in the top ten. The chain links TRBV7-6 to TRBJ1-6, with D perhaps matching TRBD1 (5 bases). The TCR sequence derives from a woman aged 18-30 years with acute or convalescent COVID-19. The sequencing sample was made of peripheral blood. CDR3 DNA: TGTGCCAGCAGCCCCCGGGGGGGGTCCGGTTCACCCCTCCACTTT. This translates into CASSPRGGSGSPLHF.